A selection of T cell receptor beta chains follows, all from one sample in a study of Graves' ophthalmopathy and Graves' hyperthyroidism. MiXCR was run by TCRdb on the multiplex PCR reads, yielding one entry per CDR3 protein. The table has about 740,000 distinct CDR3 sequences, roughly 41% seen once; the top ten hold 44%. The sequencing sample was made of peripheral blood. Receptor source: an adult man with Graves' ophthalmopathy. Each CDR3 is given with its conserved first and last residue. D genes are given only for firm matches. The size entry is marked missing in some rows and otherwise reads once, few, many or a size class.

D gene	clone size	V gene	J gene	CDR3 DNA	CDR3 protein
.	.	TRBV25-1	TRBJ2-2	TGTGCCTGGAGATTTTGGGTGCACGCGAACACCGGGGAGCTGTTTTTT	CAWRFWVHANTGELFF
.	.	TRBV4-3	TRBJ1-1	TGCGCCAGCAGCCTCCCCCCACGACGAGGATTGAACACTGAAGCTTTCTTT	CASSLPPRRGLNTEAFF
TRBD1	many	TRBV7-7	TRBJ2-5	TGTGCCAGCAGCTTATTTGGGACAGAGGGGACCCAGTACTTC	CASSLFGTEGTQYF
.	few	TRBV14	TRBJ2-5	TGTGCCAGCAGCCAAGACATGAACCAAGAGACCCAGTACTTC	CASSQDMNQETQYF
TRBD1	.	TRBV20-1	TRBJ1-2	TGCAGTGCTCCGGCCACCAAAGGACAGGGAAGGAGTGGCTACACCTTC	CSAPATKGQGRSGYTF
.	.	TRBV20-1	TRBJ2-5	TGCAGTGCCAGGGCGGCGGTGGAGACCCAGTACTTC	CSARAAVETQYF
.	.	TRBV7-8	TRBJ1-3	TGTGCCAGCAGCTTAGGTTTGGACTCAGGGAGCTCTGGAAACACCATATATTTT	CASSLGLDSGSSGNTIYF
.	few	TRBV10-3	TRBJ1-5	TGTGCCAGCAGTGAAGACGGACTTCTGCAGCCCCAGCATTTT	CASSEDGLLQPQHF
.	few	TRBV2	TRBJ2-7	TGTGCCAGCAGTGTGGACAGTGACGAGCAGTACTTC	CASSVDSDEQYF
TRBD2	few	TRBV5-6	TRBJ2-7	TGTGCCAGCAGCTCCGGGGGGGCCGTTTACGAGCAGTACTTC	CASSSGGAVYEQYF
.	few	TRBV9	TRBJ1-5	TGTGCCAGCAGCAATGGGGGGCCTTGGCCCCAGCATTTT	CASSNGGPWPQHF
.	many	TRBV2	TRBJ1-5	TGTGCCAGCAGTGAATTTGGGACGAGCCAGCCCCAGCATTTT	CASSEFGTSQPQHF
TRBD2	.	TRBV2	TRBJ2-7	TGTGCCAGCAGTGACGGGACTAGCGGGAGCCGCGAGCAGTACTTC	CASSDGTSGSREQYF
TRBD1	.	TRBV7-3	TRBJ2-7	TGTGCCAGCAGCTTGAGACAGGGGTCCCACGAGCAGTACTTC	CASSLRQGSHEQYF
.	.	TRBV7-9	TRBJ1-2	TGTGCCAGCAGCCAAGATTTTGGTCTAAGTTCGGGCTACACCTTC	CASSQDFGLSSGYTF
.	many	TRBV12-3/TRBV12-4	TRBJ2-5	TGTGCCAGCAGTTCAGATAGCTGGGAGACCCAGTACTTC	CASSSDSWETQYF
.	.	TRBV29-1	TRBJ1-2	TGCAGCGTCGAGGCAGGCCACTACTATGGCTACACCTTC	CSVEAGHYYGYTF
TRBD1	.	TRBV2	TRBJ2-5	TGTGCCAGCAGTGGCCGGGACAGGGGCCGAGGGTTCCAGTACTTC	CASSGRDRGRGFQYF
.	.	TRBV29-1	TRBJ1-4	TGCAGCGTTGGAGAAAGGGCAGCTCTCACTGCAACTAATGAAAAATTGTTTTTT	CSVGERAALTATNEKLFF
.	many	TRBV7-9	TRBJ1-6	TGTGCCAGCAGATTGGACTGGGATAATTCACCCCTCCACTTT	CASRLDWDNSPLHF